A selection of T cell receptor beta chains follows, all from one sample in a study of CD8+ T cells in alopecia areata. TCRdb's table, derived via immunoSEQ multiplex PCR, lists solely in-frame clones and lacks some. Of approximately 300,000 clones in the sample, nearly 60% are singletons; the top ten hold over 1.5%. Source: CD4+ T cells sorted from blood, taken at week 24, from a patient treated with tofacitinib. These receptors were taken from a human donor with alopecia areata. Each CDR3 is given with its conserved first and last residue. The D gene is left open where the match is weak. Not every row has a clone size; where given, it reads once, few, many or a size class.

>TRBJ1-6|TRBV10-3|.|TRBD1
TGTGCCATCAGTGAGGGTGGGACAGATTCACCCCTCCACTTT
CAISEGGTDSPLHF
>TRBJ2-5|TRBV7-2|.|TRBD2
TGTGCCAGCAGCTCAGGACTAGCGGGGCTAGAGACCCAGTACTTC
CASSSGLAGLETQYF
>TRBJ2-2|TRBV5-1|.|TRBD1
TGCGCCAGCAGCTCCCGGGGACAGCTCTACACCGGGGAGCTGTTTTTT
CASSSRGQLYTGELFF
>TRBJ2-3|TRBV7-2|.|TRBD2
TGTGCCAGCAGCTCCCCGACTAGCGGGGGGTTCGCAGATACGCAGTATTTT
CASSSPTSGGFADTQYF
>TRBJ2-1|TRBV2|.|.
TGTGCCAGCAGAGGCCCCAGGAACAGGAGCTACAATGAGCAGTTCTTC
CASRGPRNRSYNEQFF
>TRBJ2-5|TRBV29-1|.|.
TGCAGCCCAACGCAGGGACGAGAGACCCAGTACTTC
CSPTQGRETQYF
>TRBJ2-7|TRBV29-1|.|.
TGCAGCGTGGGGGACAACGCCTACGAGCAGTACTTC
CSVGDNAYEQYF
>TRBJ2-7|TRBV27|.|.
TGTGCCAGCAGTCCCGGCAGACTCTCCTACGAGCAGTACTTC
CASSPGRLSYEQYF
>TRBJ2-7|TRBV5-6|.|.
TGTGCCAGCAGCTTGAATCGACGACGAAGGGACGAGCAGTACTTC
CASSLNRRRRDEQYF
>TRBJ1-2|TRBV20-1|.|.
TGCAGTGCTAGAGGCTCGGGCGACTACACCTTC
CSARGSGDYTF
>TRBJ1-6|TRBV7-2|.|.
TGTGCCAGCAGCTTAAAGGCAGGCGGTTCACCCCTCCACTTT
CASSLKAGGSPLHF
>TRBJ1-5|TRBV2|.|TRBD1
TGTGCCAGCAGTGAAGCGGGGACAGGGATTGGGCAGCCCCAGCATTTT
CASSEAGTGIGQPQHF
>TRBJ2-1|TRBV19|few|TRBD1
TGTGCCAGTAGTATAGATCATAGGGACAGGGCCTACAATGAGCAGTTCTTC
CASSIDHRDRAYNEQFF
>TRBJ2-3|TRBV19|.|TRBD1
TGTGCCAGTAGTATAGGTTATTTAAGGGACAGGGGGCGGACAGATACGCAGTATTTT
CASSIGYLRDRGRTDTQYF
>TRBJ2-7|TRBV6-5|.|.
TGTGCCAGCAGTTACGGACGGCCCCCCCAGTACTTC
CASSYGRPPQYF
>TRBJ1-4|TRBV18|few|.
TGTGCCAGCTTGGACAGTGGTAATGAAAAACTGTTTTTT
CASLDSGNEKLFF
>TRBJ2-3|TRBV5-1|few|.
TGCGCCAGCTCCCGTTGGGGCCCCGGAGATACGCAGTATTTT
CASSRWGPGDTQYF
>TRBJ2-1|TRBV7-9|.|.
TGTGCCAGCAGAGCTGACAGATACAATGAGCAGTTCTTC
CASRADRYNEQFF
>TRBJ2-6|TRBV27|.|.
TGTGCCAGCAGTATGACAGGCTCTGGGGCCAACGTCCTGACTTTC
CASSMTGSGANVLTF
>TRBJ2-3|TRBV28|.|.
TGTGCCAGCAGTCTTGGCAGGGCGTCAGATACGCAGTATTTT
CASSLGRASDTQYF
>TRBJ2-3|TRBV5-1|few|.
TGCGCCAGCAGCTTGGAGGCAGATACGCAGTATTTT
CASSLEADTQYF
>TRBJ2-7|TRBV18|once|.
TGTGCCAGCTCACCTTTGGGAGACGAGCAGTACTTC
CASSPLGDEQYF
>TRBJ2-2|TRBV11-1|.|.
TGTGCCAGCAGCCCCCGTGGACGGGAGAACACCGGGGAGCTGTTTTTT
CASSPRGRENTGELFF
>TRBJ2-7|TRBV7-2|.|.
TGTGCCAGCAGCTTATACGGGGGCCCCAGCTCCTACGAGCAGTACTTC
CASSLYGGPSSYEQYF
>TRBJ2-7|TRBV2|.|.
TGTGCCACTCTCAGCTCCTACGAGCAGTACTTC
CATLSSYEQYF
>TRBJ1-1|TRBV27|.|.
TGTGCCAGCAGTCCCCCGCCTTTGAGTGGGGGAAGGACTGAAGCTTTCTTT
CASSPPPLSGGRTEAFF
>TRBJ1-2|TRBV30|.|TRBD1
TGTGCCTCATATTATGGGACAGGGGGAATTAGATTGACCGGCTACACCTTC
CASYYGTGGIRLTGYTF
>TRBJ2-3|TRBV15|.|TRBD2
TGTGCCACCAGCAGATTGGGAGCGGGGGTGCGCGGAGATACGCAGTATTTT
CATSRLGAGVRGDTQYF
>TRBJ2-1|TRBV14|many|.
TGTGCCAGCAGCCATCTAGGGACAACCTACAATGAGCAGTTCTTC
CASSHLGTTYNEQFF
>TRBJ1-2|TRBV29-1|.|.
TGCAGCGTGGGGGGGCGCCGTGGAAGAATGGAAGGCTACACCTTC
CSVGGRRGRMEGYTF
>TRBJ2-7|TRBV6-5|.|TRBD2
TGTGCCAGCGAGCGGGGGTCTTCGGAATCCTACGAGCAGTACTTC
CASERGSSESYEQYF
>TRBJ2-1|TRBV6-5|.|TRBD1
TGTGCCAGCAGTTACTCCGGGACAGGGCGGAATGAGCAGTTCTTC
CASSYSGTGRNEQFF
>TRBJ2-6|TRBV7-9|few|TRBD1
TGTGCCAGCAGACCGGACAGGGCCTCTGGGGCCAACGTCCTGACTTTC
CASRPDRASGANVLTF
>TRBJ2-1|TRBV29-1|.|TRBD2
TGCAGCGTTGCCGTACTAGCGGGGGGCTTCAATGAGCAGTTCTTC
CSVAVLAGGFNEQFF
>TRBJ2-5|TRBV5-1|.|TRBD2
TGCGCCAGCAGCTTGGTAGCGGGGCCGCAAGAGACCCAGTACTTC
CASSLVAGPQETQYF
>TRBJ1-6|TRBV2|.|.
TGTGCCGGGAGGGAGGATCATTCACCCCTCCACTTT
CAGREDHSPLHF
>TRBJ1-2|TRBV5-4|.|.
TGTGCCAGCAGCTTCTACGACAGGCGGCCTCTCTATGGCTACACCTTC
CASSFYDRRPLYGYTF
>TRBJ2-1|TRBV5-1|.|TRBD1
TGCGCCAGCAGCTTGGAGGGACAGACCTACAATGAGCAGTTCTTC
CASSLEGQTYNEQFF
>TRBJ1-4|TRBV6-6|few|.
TGTGCCAGCAGTTATTCGGGGGCTAGTGAAAAACTGTTTTTT
CASSYSGASEKLFF
>TRBJ2-5|TRBV6-5|few|TRBD1
TGTGCCAGCAGTTACCTAACAGGGGGTGGAGAGACCCAGTACTTC
CASSYLTGGGETQYF
>TRBJ2-1|TRBV15|.|.
TGTGCCACCAGCATGAGACTAGGCAATGAGCAGTTCTTC
CATSMRLGNEQFF
>TRBJ1-2|TRBV5-5|.|.
TGTGCCAGCAGCTTGGTGGGGAGTAAGGCGAGTGGCTACACCTTC
CASSLVGSKASGYTF
>TRBJ1-4|TRBV2|.|TRBD1
TGTGCCAGCAGAGGGGGACAGGGGGCGCGAGGTGAAAAACTGTTTTTT
CASRGGQGARGEKLFF
>TRBJ2-7|TRBV4-3|.|TRBD1
TGCGCCAGCAGCCAAATACAGGGGGCCCCACCCGGGGAGCAGTACTTC
CASSQIQGAPPGEQYF
>TRBJ2-7|TRBV7-9|.|.
TGTGCCAGCAGCCGATCCTACGAGCAGTACTTC
CASSRSYEQYF
>TRBJ2-5|TRBV7-9|once|.
TGTGCCAGCAGCTTAATTGGGCATGAGACCCAGTACTTC
CASSLIGHETQYF
>TRBJ1-4|TRBV29-1|.|.
TGCAGCGTTGAAGAGGGAGGGGATGAAAAACTGTTTTTT
CSVEEGGDEKLFF